Following are 25 T cell receptor beta chains from one sample sequenced in a study of blood T cell repertoires in COVID-19. Assay: immunoSEQ multiplex PCR; the TCRdb copy retains only in-frame clones and omits some. The table records hundreds of thousands of clones, roughly 85% of them present only once. Sequencing was carried out using PBMCs or T cells enriched from blood (not recorded which). All receptors come from a man aged 35-49 years who had been exposed to COVID-19.

The CDR3 reads CASRDSVGNEQFF. The CDR3 DNA is TGCGCCAGCAGGGATAGCGTTGGAAATGAGCAGTTCTTC. V is TRBV4-1 and J is TRBJ2-1; TRBD2 is a possible D gene (5 bases). V lost 6 bases and J 7 bases, leaving 13 bases between the germline ends. The CDR3 has 13 residues. The germline CDR1 and CDR2 sequences are MGHRA and YSYEKL.

The chain combines TRBV12-3 or TRBV12-4 with TRBJ2-7; D remains ambiguous. Deletions cut 2 bases from V and 2 bases from J, with 4 bases between. This CDR3 region has 12 residues. The CDR3 reads CASSLSTYEQYF. CDR3 DNA sequence: TGTGCCAGCAGTTTATCCACCTACGAGCAGTACTTC.

The rearrangement joins TRBV7-9 to TRBJ2-7, with D unclear. The CDR3 has 11 residues. V was trimmed by 7 bases and J by 5 bases, leaving 9 bases between them. CDR1 SEHNR and CDR2 FQNEAQ come from the germline V gene (reference sequence). In DNA form, the CDR3 reads TGTGCCAGCACCTTGGGTAACGAGCAGTACTTC. This codes for CASTLGNEQYF.

This clone appeared once. This chain links TRBV19 with TRBJ1-2; 8 nucleotides agree with TRBD1. Germline CDR1 reads LNHDA; CDR2 reads SQIVND (reference sequence). Losses at the gene ends were 5 bases for V and 8 bases for J; bases not matched to a gene: 7. CDR3 length: 13 amino acids. The CDR3 sequence is CASSRGQGDGYTF. The CDR3 DNA reads TGTGCCAGTAGTCGTGGACAGGGAGACGGCTACACCTTC.

The chain recombines TRBV5-1 with TRBJ2-2; 8 bases agree with TRBD1. Germline V gene sequence: CDR1 SGHRS, CDR2 YFSETQ. There are 15 residues in the CDR3. V dropped 2 bases and J dropped 10; count of bases not matched to a gene: 10. The CDR3 spells CASSFLTGANAELFF. As DNA, the CDR3 is TGCGCCAGCAGCTTTTTGACAGGGGCGAATGCGGAGCTGTTTTTT.

V and J are TRBV14 and TRBJ2-7, with D tentatively TRBD2 (7 bases). CDR3 length equals 15 residues. Germline assignment: CDR1 SGHDN and CDR2 FVKESK. V shed 6 bases and J shed 6 bases, with 21 bases lying between them. The CDR3 nucleotides are TGTGCCAGCAGTCTCCTCGGCGGGGGCTTGGGCGAGCAGTACTTC. This gives the protein CASSLLGGGLGEQYF.

The V gene is TRBV30, the J gene TRBJ1-6; D is unresolved. There are 14 residues in the CDR3. The germline V gene encodes CDR1 GTSNPN and CDR2 SVGIG (reference sequence). Trimming took 4 bases from V and 4 from J, leaving 11 bases between them. The CDR3 DNA follows: TGTGCCTGGAATCCGTCTCGTTATAATTCACCCCTCCACTTT. Its protein is CAWNPSRYNSPLHF.

The rearrangement uses TRBV30 and TRBJ2-7, with 8 nucleotides matching TRBD1. The CDR3 covers 15 residues. V was pared by 1 base and J by 5 bases, with 10 bases of the junction left unmatched. Germline V lookup: CDR1 GTSNPN, CDR2 SVGIG (reference sequence). The CDR3 region has the DNA TGTGCCTGGAGTGGCGGGACAGGCGCGGGCAACGAGCAGTACTTC. It is translated as CAWSGGTGAGNEQYF.

CDR3 nucleotide sequence: TGTGCCAGCAGCCAATTAGCGGGAGGACAGGGAGAGACCCAGTACTTC. Protein sequence: CASSQLAGGQGETQYF. The V call is TRBV4-2, the J call TRBJ2-5, with TRBD2 identical over 10 bases. V was clipped by 2 bases and J by 4 bases; unmatched bases: 7. This CDR3 contains 16 residues. Germline V gene data show CDR1 as LGHNA and CDR2 as YNFKEQ.

The chain employs TRBV19 and TRBJ1-1; possibly TRBD1 for D (5 bases). Germline values: CDR1 LNHDA, CDR2 SQIVND (reference sequence). CDR3 length: 14 residues. V was shortened by 7 bases and J by 4 bases, with 16 bases between the two germline ends. The CDR3 loop is CASTFQGRGTEAFF. CDR3 coding DNA: TGTGCCAGTACCTTCCAAGGGAGGGGCACTGAAGCTTTCTTT.

This clone appeared a few times. The rearrangement uses TRBV20-1 and TRBJ2-7, with D unresolved. CDR1 and CDR2 from the germline V gene are DFQATT and SNEGSKA (reference sequence). V was cut by 3 bases and J by 0 bases, with 6 bases left in between. This CDR3 has 12 residues. The CDR3 spells CSASLVSYEQYF. CDR3 DNA sequence: TGCAGTGCTAGTTTAGTCTCCTACGAGCAGTACTTC.

The chain couples TRBV7-2 to TRBJ2-7, with 8 bases that match TRBD2. In germline, CDR1 is SGHTA, CDR2 FQGNSA. V lost 1 base, J lost 2 bases, and 7 bases stayed unmatched. This CDR3 has 16 amino acids. CDR3 residues: CASSLVASGPPYEQYF. The CDR3 nucleotides are TGTGCCAGCAGCTTAGTGGCTAGCGGGCCTCCCTACGAGCAGTACTTC. The entire variable domain, with the rest obtained from reference TRBV7-2 and TRBJ2-7, is as follows: GAGVSQSPSNKVTEKGKDVELRCDPISGHTALYWYRQSLGQGLEFLIYFQGNSAPDKSGLPSDRFSAERTGGSVSTLTIQRTQQEDSAVYLCASSLVASGPPYEQYFGPGTRLTVT.

The chain carries TRBV5-6 and TRBJ1-4; D gene unclear. The germline V gene encodes CDR1 SGHDT and CDR2 YYEEEE. The V end lost 2 bases, the J end lost 7 bases, and 18 bases lay between the germline ends. The CDR3 extends over 16 amino acids. Here the CDR3 reads CASSFRGISGSEKLFF. The CDR3 coding sequence is TGTGCCAGCAGCTTTCGGGGAATCTCTGGTAGTGAAAAACTGTTTTTT.

V gene TRBV6-5 combines with J gene TRBJ1-6; perhaps TRBD1 as D (5 bases). Germline-derived CDR1 and CDR2 are MNHEY and SVGAGI. The CDR3 is made up of 15 amino acids. The V gene lost 6 bases and the J gene lost 0 bases, with 9 bases spanning the gap. The CDR3 loop is CASRGRDSYNSPLHF. The CDR3 bases are TGTGCCAGCAGGGGCAGGGACTCCTATAATTCACCCCTCCACTTT.

The chain links TRBV30 to TRBJ2-7; 10 nucleotides match TRBD1. This CDR3 spans 13 amino acids. Trimming at V came to 5 bases and at J to 3 bases, leaving 4 bases not matched to a gene. From germline, CDR1 is GTSNPN and CDR2 SVGIG (reference sequence). CDR3 region: CAWDRGQGYEQYF. CDR3 sequence (DNA): TGTGCCTGGGACAGGGGGCAGGGCTACGAGCAGTACTTC.

The rearrangement uses TRBV9 and TRBJ1-1; D not certain. The CDR3 is 12 amino acids. V shed 0 bases and J shed 3 bases, with 3 bases lying between them. From germline, CDR1 is SGDLS and CDR2 YYNGEE. The CDR3 nucleotides read TGTGCCAGCAGCGTAGCCGACACTGAAGCTTTCTTT. Translated, it gives CASSVADTEAFF.

J is TRBJ1-6 and V is TRBV14, with D uncertain. Trimming pared 1 base from V and 10 bases from J, leaving 11 bases between. Germline V gives CDR1 SGHDN, CDR2 FVKESK. The CDR3 covers 14 residues. CDR3: CASSQAGAGSPLHF. The CDR3 nucleotides read TGTGCCAGCAGCCAAGCGGGCGCGGGGTCACCCCTCCACTTT.

The chain combines TRBV11-2 with TRBJ2-3; D gene unclear. CDR1 is SGHAT, CDR2 FQNNGV, per germline. V was cut by 4 bases and J by 7 bases, with 9 bases left in between. This CDR3 has 12 residues. The CDR3 spells CASSYSQNTQYF. In DNA, the CDR3 is TGTGCCAGCAGCTACAGCCAAAATACGCAGTATTTT.

In its sample, this clone was seen a few times. The rearrangement joins TRBV12-3 or TRBV12-4 to TRBJ2-1; D perhaps matches TRBD1 (6 bases). Trimming left V 6 bases short and J 9 bases short, with 15 bases between. CDR3 length equals 13 residues. The CDR3 sequence is CASRQGQGSEQFF. In nucleotides, the CDR3 is TGTGCCAGCAGACAGGGTCAGGGAAGTGAGCAGTTCTTC.

The CDR3 nucleotides are TGTGCCAGCAGTATAGGGGTCACCGGGGAGCTGTTTTTT. Amino acid sequence: CASSIGVTGELFF. V gene TRBV11-2 combines with J gene TRBJ2-2; tentative D call: TRBD1 (5 bases). V lost 6 bases and J lost 4, with 9 bases in between. The germline CDR1 and CDR2 sequences are SGHAT and FQNNGV. The CDR3 sequence is 13 residues long.

The rearrangement links TRBV20-1 to TRBJ2-5; 9 positions match TRBD2. The length of the CDR3 is 16 residues. Germline loops: CDR1 DFQATT, CDR2 SNEGSKA (reference sequence). V lost 3 bases to trimming and J lost 5 bases; unmatched junction nucleotides: 13. The CDR3 sequence is CSASKAGGPIFETQYF. DNA for the CDR3: TGCAGTGCTAGTAAGGCGGGAGGGCCGATCTTCGAGACCCAGTACTTC.

The J gene is TRBJ1-1, the V gene TRBV9, with D unclear. This CDR3 is built from 15 residues. Trimming pared 4 bases from V and 5 bases from J, leaving 18 bases between. Germline-derived CDR1 and CDR2 are SGDLS and YYNGEE. CDR3 in DNA: TGTGCCAGCAGCCCGAAATACGTTTCGGGGACTGAAGCTTTCTTT. Amino acids: CASSPKYVSGTEAFF.

This clone was found a few times. V and J are TRBV3-1 (or the pseudogene TRBV3-2) and TRBJ2-7; tentatively, D is TRBD2 (5 bases). CDR1 LGHDT and CDR2 YNNKEL come from the germline V gene (reference sequence). The CDR3 has 13 residues. Deletions cut 6 bases from V and 2 bases from J, with 11 bases between. CDR3 residues: CASRPADTYEQYF. CDR3 bases: TGTGCCAGCAGGCCAGCGGATACCTACGAGCAGTACTTC.

The CDR3 sequence is CASSLGAGLYEQYF. The CDR3 coding sequence is TGTGCCAGCAGCTTAGGGGCAGGTCTATACGAGCAGTACTTC. The chain links TRBV11-2 to TRBJ2-7; D is unresolved. Trimming removed 1 base from V and 4 bases from J, with 11 bases in between. The CDR3 sequence is 14 residues long. Looked up from germline, CDR1 is SGHAT and CDR2 is FQNNGV.

The V gene is TRBV9, the J gene TRBJ2-7; TRBD1 might be the D (6 bases). The CDR3 loop spans 13 amino acids. The germline V gene has CDR1 SGDLS and CDR2 YYNGEE. V lost 0 bases and J lost 3, with 7 bases in between. As DNA, the CDR3 is TGTGCCAGCAGCGTAGCGGACAGCTACGAGCAGTACTTC. It codes for CASSVADSYEQYF.